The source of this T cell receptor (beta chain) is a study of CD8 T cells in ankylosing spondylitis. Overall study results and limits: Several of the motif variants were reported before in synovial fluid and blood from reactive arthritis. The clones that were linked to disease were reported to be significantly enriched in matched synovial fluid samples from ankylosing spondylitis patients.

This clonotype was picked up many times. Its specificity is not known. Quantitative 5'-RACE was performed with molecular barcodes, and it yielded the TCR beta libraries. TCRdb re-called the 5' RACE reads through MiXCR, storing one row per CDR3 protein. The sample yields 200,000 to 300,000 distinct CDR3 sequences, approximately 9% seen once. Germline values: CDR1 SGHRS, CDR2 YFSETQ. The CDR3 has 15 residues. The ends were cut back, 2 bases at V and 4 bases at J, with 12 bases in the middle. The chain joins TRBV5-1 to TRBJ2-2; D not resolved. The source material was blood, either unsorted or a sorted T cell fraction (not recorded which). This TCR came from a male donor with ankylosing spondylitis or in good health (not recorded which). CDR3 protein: CASSLEQTSTGELFF. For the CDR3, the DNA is TGCGCCAGCAGCTTAGAACAGACAAGCACCGGGGAGCTGTTTTTT.